This entry is about one T cell receptor beta chain. As yet, its antigen is unknown. The sample comes from a study of cytomegalovirus exposure and HLA in healthy donors. On the study more broadly: HLA-typed donors were the source of around 85 million unique TCRs held in an early data release. Overall study findings and caveats: A later analysis by the authors found several of the most significant clusters apparently linked to common viral pathogens. Later examination showed HLA-associated TCR beta chains had greater clonal expansion than equally common others. Later on, an analysis showed TCR association rates differing by HLA locus, with DRB1 the most and HLA-C the fewest.

A multiplex PCR was run with 60 Vbeta primers and 13 Jbeta primers. The protocol was immunoSEQ multiplex PCR, while the TCRdb copy is restricted to in-frame clones and leaves out a portion. The sample consists of roughly 130,000 clones, about 76% of them appearing once. V shed 0 bases, J shed 2 bases, and the junction held 15 bases outside the gene matches. The CDR3 runs to 19 residues. Germline CDR1 reads LNHNV; CDR2 reads YYDKDF (reference sequence). The sample taken for sequencing was PBMCs. The sequence came from a female donor in good health and CMV-seronegative. This chain connects TRBV15 to TRBJ2-5; 7 nucleotides align to TRBD2. Here the CDR3 DNA reads TGTGCCACCAGCAGAGACACTGGGTGGGCTCGCGGGGGACAAGAGACCCAGTACTTC. Protein: CATSRDTGWARGGQETQYF.